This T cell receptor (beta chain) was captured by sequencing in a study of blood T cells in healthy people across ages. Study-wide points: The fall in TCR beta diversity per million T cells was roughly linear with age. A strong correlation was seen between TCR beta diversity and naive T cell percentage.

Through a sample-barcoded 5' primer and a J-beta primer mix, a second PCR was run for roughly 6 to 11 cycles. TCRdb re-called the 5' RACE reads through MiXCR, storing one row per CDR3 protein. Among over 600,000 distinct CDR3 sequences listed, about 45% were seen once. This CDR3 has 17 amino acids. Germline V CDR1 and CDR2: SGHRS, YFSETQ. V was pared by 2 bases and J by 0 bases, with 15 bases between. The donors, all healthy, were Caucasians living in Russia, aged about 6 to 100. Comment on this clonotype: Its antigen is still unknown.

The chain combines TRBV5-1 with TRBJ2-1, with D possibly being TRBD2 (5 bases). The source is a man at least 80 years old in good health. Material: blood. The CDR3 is CASSLTSSRNSYNEQFF. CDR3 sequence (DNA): TGCGCCAGCAGCTTAACCTCTAGCCGAAACTCCTACAATGAGCAGTTCTTC.